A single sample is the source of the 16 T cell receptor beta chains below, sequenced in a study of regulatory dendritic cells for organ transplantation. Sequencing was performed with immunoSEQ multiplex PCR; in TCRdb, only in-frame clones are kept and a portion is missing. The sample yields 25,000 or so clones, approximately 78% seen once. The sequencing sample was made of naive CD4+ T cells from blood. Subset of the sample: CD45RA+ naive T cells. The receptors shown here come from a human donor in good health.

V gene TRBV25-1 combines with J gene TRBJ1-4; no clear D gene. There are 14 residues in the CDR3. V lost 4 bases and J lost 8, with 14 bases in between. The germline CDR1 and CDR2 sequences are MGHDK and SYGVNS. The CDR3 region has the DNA TGTGCCAGCAGTGTCCCGGGAGGCGGGGAAAAACTGTTTTTT. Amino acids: CASSVPGGGEKLFF.

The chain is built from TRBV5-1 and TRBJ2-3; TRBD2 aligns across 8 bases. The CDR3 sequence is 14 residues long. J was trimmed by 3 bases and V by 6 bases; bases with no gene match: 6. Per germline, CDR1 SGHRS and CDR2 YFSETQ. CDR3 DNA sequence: TGCGCCAGCAACTCGGGGGGGCCAACAGATACGCAGTATTTT. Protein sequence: CASNSGGPTDTQYF. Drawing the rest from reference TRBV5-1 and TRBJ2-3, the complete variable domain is KAGVTQTPRYLIKTRGQQVTLSCSPISGHRSVSWYQQTPGQGLQFLFEYFSETQRNKGNFPGRFSGRQFSNSRSEMNVSTLELGDSALYLCASNSGGPTDTQYFGPGTRLTVL.

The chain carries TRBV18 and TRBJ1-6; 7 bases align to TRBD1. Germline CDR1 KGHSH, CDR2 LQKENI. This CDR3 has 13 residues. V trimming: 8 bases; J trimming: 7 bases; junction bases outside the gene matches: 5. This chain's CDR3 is CASAEDRNSPLHF. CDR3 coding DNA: TGTGCCAGCGCAGAGGACAGGAATTCACCCCTCCACTTT. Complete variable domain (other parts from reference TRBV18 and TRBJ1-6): NAGVMQNPRHLVRRRGQEARLRCSPMKGHSHVYWYRQLPEEGLKFMVYLQKENIIDESGMPKERFSAEFPKEGPSILRIQQVVRGDSAAYFCASAEDRNSPLHFGNGTRLTVT.

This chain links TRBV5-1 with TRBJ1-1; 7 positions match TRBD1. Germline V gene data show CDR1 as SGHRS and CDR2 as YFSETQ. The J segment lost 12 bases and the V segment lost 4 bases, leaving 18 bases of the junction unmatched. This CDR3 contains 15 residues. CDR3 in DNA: TGCGCCAGCAGCGAACCCGAACCGACAGGGTTAGGGACTTTCTTT. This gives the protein CASSEPEPTGLGTFF. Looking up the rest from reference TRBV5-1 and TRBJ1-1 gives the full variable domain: KAGVTQTPRYLIKTRGQQVTLSCSPISGHRSVSWYQQTPGQGLQFLFEYFSETQRNKGNFPGRFSGRQFSNSRSEMNVSTLELGDSALYLCASSEPEPTGLGTFFGQGTRLTVV.

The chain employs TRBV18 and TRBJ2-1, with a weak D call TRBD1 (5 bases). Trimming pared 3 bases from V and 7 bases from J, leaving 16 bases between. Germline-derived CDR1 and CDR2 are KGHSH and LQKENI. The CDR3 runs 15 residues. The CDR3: CASSPLGQGLNEQFF. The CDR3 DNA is TGTGCCAGCTCACCCCTAGGGCAGGGCCTTAATGAGCAGTTCTTC.

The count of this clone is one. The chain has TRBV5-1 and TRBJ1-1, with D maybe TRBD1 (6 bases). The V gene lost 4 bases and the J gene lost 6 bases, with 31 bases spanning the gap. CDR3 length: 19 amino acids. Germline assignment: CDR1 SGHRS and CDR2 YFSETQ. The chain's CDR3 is CASSSRGGLPGVEHSEAFF. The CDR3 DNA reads TGCGCCAGCAGCAGCCGCGGGGGCCTCCCGGGGGTGGAACACTCTGAAGCTTTCTTT.

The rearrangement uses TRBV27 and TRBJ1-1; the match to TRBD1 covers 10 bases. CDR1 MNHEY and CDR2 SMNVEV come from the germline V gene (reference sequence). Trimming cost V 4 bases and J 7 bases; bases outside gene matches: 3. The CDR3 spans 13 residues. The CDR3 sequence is CASSWDRGGEAFF. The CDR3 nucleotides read TGTGCCAGCAGTTGGGACAGGGGAGGTGAAGCTTTCTTT.

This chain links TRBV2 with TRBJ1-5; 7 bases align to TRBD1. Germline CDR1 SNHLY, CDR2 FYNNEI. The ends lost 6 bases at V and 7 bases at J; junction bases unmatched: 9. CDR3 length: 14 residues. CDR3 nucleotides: TGTGCCAGCAGAGAAAGACAGGGCCCACAGCCCCAGCATTTT. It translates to CASRERQGPQPQHF.

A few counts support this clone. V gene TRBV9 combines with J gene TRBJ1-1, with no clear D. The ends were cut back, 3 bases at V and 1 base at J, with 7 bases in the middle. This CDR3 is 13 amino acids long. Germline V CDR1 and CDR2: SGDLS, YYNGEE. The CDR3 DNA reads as TGTGCCAGCAGCGCTGAGAAGAACACTGAAGCTTTCTTT. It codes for CASSAEKNTEAFF.

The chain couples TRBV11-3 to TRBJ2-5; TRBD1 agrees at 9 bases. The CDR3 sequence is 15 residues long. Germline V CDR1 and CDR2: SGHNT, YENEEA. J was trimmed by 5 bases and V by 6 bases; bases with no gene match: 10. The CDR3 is CASRYGGQGEETQYF. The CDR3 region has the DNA TGTGCCAGCAGATATGGGGGACAGGGTGAGGAGACCCAGTACTTC.

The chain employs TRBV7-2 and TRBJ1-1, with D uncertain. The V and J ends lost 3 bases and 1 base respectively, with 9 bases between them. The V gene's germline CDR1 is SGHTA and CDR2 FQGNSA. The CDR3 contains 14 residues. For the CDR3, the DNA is TGTGCCAGCAGCTTTCCCGGTTGGAACACTGAAGCTTTCTTT. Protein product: CASSFPGWNTEAFF.

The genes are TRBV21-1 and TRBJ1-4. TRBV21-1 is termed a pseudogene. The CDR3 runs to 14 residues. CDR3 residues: CASSKALLSGGELF. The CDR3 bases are TGTGCCAGCAGCAAAGCGCTTTTATCGGGGGGCGAGCTTTTT.

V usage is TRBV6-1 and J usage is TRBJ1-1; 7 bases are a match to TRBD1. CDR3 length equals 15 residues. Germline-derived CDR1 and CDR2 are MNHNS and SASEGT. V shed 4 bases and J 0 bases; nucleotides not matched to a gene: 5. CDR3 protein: CASSGDRDLNTEAFF. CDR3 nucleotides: TGTGCCAGCAGTGGGGACAGAGACTTGAACACTGAAGCTTTCTTT.

CDR3 bases: TGTGCCATCAGTGGGGGACACCGAGGCCCCACAGATACGCAGTATTTT. It codes for CAISGGHRGPTDTQYF. This chain uses TRBV10-3 with TRBJ2-3; perhaps TRBD1 as D (6 bases). There are 16 residues in the CDR3. Trimming shortened V by 4 bases and J by 2 bases, and 16 bases separated the two germline ends. The germline CDR1 and CDR2 sequences are ENHRY and SYGVKD.

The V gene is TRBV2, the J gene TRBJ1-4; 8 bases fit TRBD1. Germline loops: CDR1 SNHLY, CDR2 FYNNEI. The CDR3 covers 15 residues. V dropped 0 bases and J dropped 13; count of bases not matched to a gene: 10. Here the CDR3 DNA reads TGTGCCAGCAGTGAAGCCGTACAGGGGGGGTTCGGACTGTTTTTT. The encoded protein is CASSEAVQGGFGLFF.

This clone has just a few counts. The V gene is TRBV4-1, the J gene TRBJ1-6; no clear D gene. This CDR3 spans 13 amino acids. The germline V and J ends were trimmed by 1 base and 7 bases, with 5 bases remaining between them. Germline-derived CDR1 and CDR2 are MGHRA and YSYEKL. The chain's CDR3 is CASSQVTNSPLHF. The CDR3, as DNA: TGCGCCAGCAGCCAAGTTACAAATTCACCCCTCCACTTT.